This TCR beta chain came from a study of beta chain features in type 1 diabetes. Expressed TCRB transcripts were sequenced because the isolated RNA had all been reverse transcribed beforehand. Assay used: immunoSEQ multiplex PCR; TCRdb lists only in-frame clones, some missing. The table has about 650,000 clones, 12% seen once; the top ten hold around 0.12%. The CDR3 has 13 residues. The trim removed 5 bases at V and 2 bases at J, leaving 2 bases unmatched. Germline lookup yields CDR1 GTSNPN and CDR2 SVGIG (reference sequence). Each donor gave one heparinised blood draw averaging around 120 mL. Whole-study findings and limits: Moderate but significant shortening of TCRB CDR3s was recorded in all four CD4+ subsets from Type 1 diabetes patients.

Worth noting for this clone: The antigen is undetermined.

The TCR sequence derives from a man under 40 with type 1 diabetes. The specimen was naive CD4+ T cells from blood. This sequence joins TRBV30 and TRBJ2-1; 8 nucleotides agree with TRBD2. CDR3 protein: CAWVSGTYNEQFF. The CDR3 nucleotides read TGTGCCTGGGTTAGCGGGACCTACAATGAGCAGTTCTTC.